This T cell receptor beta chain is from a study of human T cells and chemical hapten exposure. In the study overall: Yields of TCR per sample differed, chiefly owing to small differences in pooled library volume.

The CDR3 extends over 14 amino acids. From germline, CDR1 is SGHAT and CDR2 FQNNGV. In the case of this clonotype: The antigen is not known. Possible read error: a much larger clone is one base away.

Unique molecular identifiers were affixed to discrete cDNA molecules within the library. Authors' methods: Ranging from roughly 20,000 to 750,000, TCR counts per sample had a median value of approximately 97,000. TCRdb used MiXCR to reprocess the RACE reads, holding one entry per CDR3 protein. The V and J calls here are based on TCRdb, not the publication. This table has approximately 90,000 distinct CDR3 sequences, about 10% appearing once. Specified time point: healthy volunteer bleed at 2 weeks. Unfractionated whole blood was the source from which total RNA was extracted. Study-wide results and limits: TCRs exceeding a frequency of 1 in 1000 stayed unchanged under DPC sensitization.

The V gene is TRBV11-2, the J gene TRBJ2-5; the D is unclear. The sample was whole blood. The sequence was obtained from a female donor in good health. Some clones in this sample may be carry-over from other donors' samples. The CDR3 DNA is TGTGCCAGCGGCTTAGATAAACCTGGAGAGACCCAGTACTTC. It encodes CASGLDKPGETQYF.